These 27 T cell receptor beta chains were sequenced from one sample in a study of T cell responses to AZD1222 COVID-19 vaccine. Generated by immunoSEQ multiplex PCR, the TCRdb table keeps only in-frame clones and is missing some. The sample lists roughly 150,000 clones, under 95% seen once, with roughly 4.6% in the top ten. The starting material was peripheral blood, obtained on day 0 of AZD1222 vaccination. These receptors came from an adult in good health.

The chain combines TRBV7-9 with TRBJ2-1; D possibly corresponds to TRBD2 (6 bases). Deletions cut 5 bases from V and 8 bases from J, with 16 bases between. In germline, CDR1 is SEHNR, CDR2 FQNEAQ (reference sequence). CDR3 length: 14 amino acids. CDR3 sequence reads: CASSRGRGGHEQFF. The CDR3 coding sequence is TGTGCCAGCAGCCGCGGTCGGGGAGGTCATGAGCAGTTCTTC.

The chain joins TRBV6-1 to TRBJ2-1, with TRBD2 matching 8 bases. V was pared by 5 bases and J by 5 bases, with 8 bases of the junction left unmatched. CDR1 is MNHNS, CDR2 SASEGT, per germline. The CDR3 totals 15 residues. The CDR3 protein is CASSHSGKNNNEQFF. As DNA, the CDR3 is TGTGCCAGCAGTCATAGCGGGAAAAACAACAATGAGCAGTTCTTC.

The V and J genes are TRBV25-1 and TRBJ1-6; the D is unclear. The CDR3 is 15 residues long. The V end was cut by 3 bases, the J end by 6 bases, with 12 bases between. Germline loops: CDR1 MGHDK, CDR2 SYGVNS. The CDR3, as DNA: TGTGCCAGCAGTGAGCCGACCGTCACTAATTCACCCCTCCACTTT. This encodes CASSEPTVTNSPLHF.

The CDR3 DNA follows: TGTGCCAGCAGTGCAAACAGGGTAAGCAATCAGCCCCAGCATTTT. Translating gives CASSANRVSNQPQHF. The rearrangement joins TRBV2 to TRBJ1-5; the D gene is possibly TRBD1 (6 bases). Trimming removed 4 bases from V and 1 base from J, with 11 bases in between. The CDR3 has 15 residues. The germline V gene has CDR1 SNHLY and CDR2 FYNNEI. Looking up the rest from reference TRBV2 and TRBJ1-5 gives the full variable domain: EPEVTQTPSHQVTQMGQEVILRCVPISNHLYFYWYRQILGQKVEFLVSFYNNEISEKSEIFDDQFSVERPDGSNFTLKIRSTKLEDSAMYFCASSANRVSNQPQHFGDGTRLSIL.

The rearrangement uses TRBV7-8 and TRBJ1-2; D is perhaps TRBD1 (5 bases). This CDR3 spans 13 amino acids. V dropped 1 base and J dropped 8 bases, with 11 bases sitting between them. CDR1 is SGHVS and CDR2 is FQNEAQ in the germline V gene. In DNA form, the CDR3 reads TGTGCCAGCAGCTTAGGAGAGGGGAGGGGCTACACCTTC. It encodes CASSLGEGRGYTF. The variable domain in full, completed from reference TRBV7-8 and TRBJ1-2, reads GAGVSQSPRYKVAKRGQDVALRCDPISGHVSLFWYQQALGQGPEFLTYFQNEAQLDKSGLPSDRFFAERPEGSVSTLKIQRTQQEDSAVYLCASSLGEGRGYTFGSGTRLTVV.

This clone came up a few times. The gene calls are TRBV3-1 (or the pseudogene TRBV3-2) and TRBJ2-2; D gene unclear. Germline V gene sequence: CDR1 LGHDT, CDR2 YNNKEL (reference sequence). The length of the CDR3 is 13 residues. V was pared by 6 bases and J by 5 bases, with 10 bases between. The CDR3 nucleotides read TGTGCCAGCAGGCAAATGAGTACCGGGGAGCTGTTTTTT. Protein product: CASRQMSTGELFF.

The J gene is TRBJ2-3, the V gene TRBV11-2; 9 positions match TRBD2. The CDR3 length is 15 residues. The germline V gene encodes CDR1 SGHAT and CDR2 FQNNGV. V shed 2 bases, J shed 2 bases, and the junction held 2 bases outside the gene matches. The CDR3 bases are TGTGCCAGCAGCTTACTAGCGGGGCACACAGATACGCAGTATTTT. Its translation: CASSLLAGHTDTQYF. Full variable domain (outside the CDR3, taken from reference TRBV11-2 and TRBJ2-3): EAGVAQSPRYKIIEKRQSVAFWCNPISGHATLYWYQQILGQGPKLLIQFQNNGVVDDSQLPKDRFSAERLKGVDSTLKIQPAKLEDSAVYLCASSLLAGHTDTQYFGPGTRLTVL.

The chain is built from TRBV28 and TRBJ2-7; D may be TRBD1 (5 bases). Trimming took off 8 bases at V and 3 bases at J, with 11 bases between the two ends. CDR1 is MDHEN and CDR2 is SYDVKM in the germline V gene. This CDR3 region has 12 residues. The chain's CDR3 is CASGLGHYEQYF. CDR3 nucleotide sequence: TGTGCCAGCGGATTGGGGCACTACGAGCAGTACTTC.

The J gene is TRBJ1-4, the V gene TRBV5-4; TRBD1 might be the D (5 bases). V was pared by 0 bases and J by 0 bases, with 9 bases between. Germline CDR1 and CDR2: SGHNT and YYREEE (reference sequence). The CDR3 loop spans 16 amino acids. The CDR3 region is CASSLGGSTTNEKLFF. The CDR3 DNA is TGTGCCAGCAGCTTGGGGGGCTCCACAACTAATGAAAAACTGTTTTTT.

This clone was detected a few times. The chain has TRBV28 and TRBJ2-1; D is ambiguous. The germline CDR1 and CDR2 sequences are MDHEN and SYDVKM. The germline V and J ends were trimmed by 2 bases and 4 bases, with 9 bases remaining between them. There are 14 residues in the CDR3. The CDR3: CASSLKDVYNEQFF. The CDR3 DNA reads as TGTGCCAGCAGTTTAAAGGACGTGTACAATGAGCAGTTCTTC. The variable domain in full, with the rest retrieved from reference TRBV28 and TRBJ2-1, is DVKVTQSSRYLVKRTGEKVFLECVQDMDHENMFWYRQDPGLGLRLIYFSYDVKMKEKGDIPEGYSVSREKKERFSLILESASTNQTSMYLCASSLKDVYNEQFFGPGTRLTVL.

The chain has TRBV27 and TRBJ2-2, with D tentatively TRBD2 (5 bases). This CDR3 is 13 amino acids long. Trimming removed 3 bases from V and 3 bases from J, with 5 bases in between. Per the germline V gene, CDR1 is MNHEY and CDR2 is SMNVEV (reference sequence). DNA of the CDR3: TGTGCCAGCAGTTTTAGCGACACCGGGGAGCTGTTTTTT. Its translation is CASSFSDTGELFF.

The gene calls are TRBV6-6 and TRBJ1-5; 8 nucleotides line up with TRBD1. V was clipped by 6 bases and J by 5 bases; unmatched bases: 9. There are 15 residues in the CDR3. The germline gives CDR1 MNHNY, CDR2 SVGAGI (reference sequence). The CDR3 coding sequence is TGTGCCAGCAGAACCGGGACAGGTAACCATCAGCCCCAGCATTTT. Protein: CASRTGTGNHQPQHF.

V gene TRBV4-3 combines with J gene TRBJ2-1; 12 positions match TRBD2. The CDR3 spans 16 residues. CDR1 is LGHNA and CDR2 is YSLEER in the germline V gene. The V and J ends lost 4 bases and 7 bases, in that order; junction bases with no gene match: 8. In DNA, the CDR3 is TGCGCCAGCAGCCCCTCACTAGCGGGAGGAGGGAATGAGCAGTTCTTC. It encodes CASSPSLAGGGNEQFF.

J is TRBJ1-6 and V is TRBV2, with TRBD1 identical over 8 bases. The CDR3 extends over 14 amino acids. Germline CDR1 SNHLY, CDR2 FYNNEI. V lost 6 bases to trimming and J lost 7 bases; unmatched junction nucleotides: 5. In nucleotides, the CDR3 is TGTGCCAGCAGGAGGACAGGGAAAAATTCACCCCTCCACTTT. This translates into CASRRTGKNSPLHF.

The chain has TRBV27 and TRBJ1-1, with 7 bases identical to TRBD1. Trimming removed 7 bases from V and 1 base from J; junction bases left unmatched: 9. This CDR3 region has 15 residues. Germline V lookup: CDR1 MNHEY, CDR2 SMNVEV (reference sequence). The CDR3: CASTGQGGTNTEAFF. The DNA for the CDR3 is TGTGCCAGCACAGGCCAGGGGGGTACGAACACTGAAGCTTTCTTT.

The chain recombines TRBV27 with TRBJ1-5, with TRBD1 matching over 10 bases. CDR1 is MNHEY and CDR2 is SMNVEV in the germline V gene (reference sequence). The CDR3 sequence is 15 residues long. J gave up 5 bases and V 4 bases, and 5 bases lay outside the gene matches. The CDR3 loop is CASSSDRGSYQPQHF. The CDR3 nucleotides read TGTGCCAGCAGTTCGGACAGGGGGAGTTATCAGCCCCAGCATTTT.

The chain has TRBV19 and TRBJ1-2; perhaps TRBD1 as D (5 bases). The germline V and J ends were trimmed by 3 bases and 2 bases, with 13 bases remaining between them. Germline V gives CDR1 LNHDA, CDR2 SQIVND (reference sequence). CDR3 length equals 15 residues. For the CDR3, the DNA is TGTGCCAGTAGTATTGGGCAGGGACGGAACTATGGCTACACCTTC. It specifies CASSIGQGRNYGYTF.

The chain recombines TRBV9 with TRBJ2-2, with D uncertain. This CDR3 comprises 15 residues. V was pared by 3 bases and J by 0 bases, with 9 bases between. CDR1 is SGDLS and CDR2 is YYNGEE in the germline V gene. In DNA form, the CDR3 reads TGTGCCAGCAGCGCTCCCCCAGCGAACACCGGGGAGCTGTTTTTT. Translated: CASSAPPANTGELFF.

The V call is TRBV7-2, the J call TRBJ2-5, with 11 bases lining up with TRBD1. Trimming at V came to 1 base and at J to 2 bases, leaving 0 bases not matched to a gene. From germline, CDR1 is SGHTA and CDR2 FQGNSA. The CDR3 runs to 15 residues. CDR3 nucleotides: TGTGCCAGCAGCTTAGGGGACAGGGGGCAAGAGACCCAGTACTTC. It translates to CASSLGDRGQETQYF.

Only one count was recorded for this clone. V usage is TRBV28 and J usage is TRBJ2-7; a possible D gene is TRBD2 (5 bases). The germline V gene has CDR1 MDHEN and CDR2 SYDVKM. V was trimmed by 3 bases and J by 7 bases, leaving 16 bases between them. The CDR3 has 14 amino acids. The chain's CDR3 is CASSLIARLWEQYF. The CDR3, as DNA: TGTGCCAGCAGTTTGATAGCGAGGCTTTGGGAGCAGTACTTC. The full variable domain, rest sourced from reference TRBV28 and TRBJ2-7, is DVKVTQSSRYLVKRTGEKVFLECVQDMDHENMFWYRQDPGLGLRLIYFSYDVKMKEKGDIPEGYSVSREKKERFSLILESASTNQTSMYLCASSLIARLWEQYFGPGTRLTVT.

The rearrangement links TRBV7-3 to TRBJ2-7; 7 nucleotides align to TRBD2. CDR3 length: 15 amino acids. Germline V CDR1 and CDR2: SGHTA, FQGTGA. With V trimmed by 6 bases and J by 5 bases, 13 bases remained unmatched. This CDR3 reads CASRISGISNHEQYF. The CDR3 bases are TGTGCCAGCAGAATAAGCGGGATCTCGAACCACGAGCAGTACTTC.

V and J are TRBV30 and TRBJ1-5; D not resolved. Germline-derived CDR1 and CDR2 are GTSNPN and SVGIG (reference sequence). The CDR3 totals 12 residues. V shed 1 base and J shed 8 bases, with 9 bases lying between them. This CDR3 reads CAWSGTGEPQHF. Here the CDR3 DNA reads TGTGCCTGGAGTGGGACCGGAGAGCCCCAGCATTTT. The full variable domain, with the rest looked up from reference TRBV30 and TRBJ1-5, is SQTIHQWPATLVQPVGSPLSLECTVEGTSNPNLYWYRQAAGRGLQLLFYSVGIGQISSEVPQNLSASRPQDRQFILSSKKLLLSDSGFYLCAWSGTGEPQHFGDGTRLSIL.

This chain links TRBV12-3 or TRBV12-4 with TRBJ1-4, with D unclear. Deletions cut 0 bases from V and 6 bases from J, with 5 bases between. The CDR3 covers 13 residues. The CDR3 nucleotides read TGTGCCAGCAGTTTAGCGCAAGATGAAAAACTGTTTTTT. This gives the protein CASSLAQDEKLFF.

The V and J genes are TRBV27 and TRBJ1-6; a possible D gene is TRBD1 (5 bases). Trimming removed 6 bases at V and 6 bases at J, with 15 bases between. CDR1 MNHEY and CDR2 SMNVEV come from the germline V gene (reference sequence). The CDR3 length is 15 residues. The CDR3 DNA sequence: TGTGCCAGCAGAGGGTTCGACAGAACTAATTCACCCCTCCACTTT. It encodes CASRGFDRTNSPLHF.

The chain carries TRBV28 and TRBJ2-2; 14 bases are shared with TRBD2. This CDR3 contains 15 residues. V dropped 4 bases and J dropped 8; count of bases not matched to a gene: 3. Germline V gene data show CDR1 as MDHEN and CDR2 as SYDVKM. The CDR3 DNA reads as TGTGCCAGCAGTTCGGGACTAGCGGGAGTGGGGGAGCTGTTTTTT. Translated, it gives CASSSGLAGVGELFF.

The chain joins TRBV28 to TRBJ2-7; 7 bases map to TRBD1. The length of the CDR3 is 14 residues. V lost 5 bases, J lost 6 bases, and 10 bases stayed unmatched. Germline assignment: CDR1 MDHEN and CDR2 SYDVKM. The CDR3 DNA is TGTGCCAGCAGTCCACCGCAGGGGGTCAGCGAGCAGTACTTC. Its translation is CASSPPQGVSEQYF.

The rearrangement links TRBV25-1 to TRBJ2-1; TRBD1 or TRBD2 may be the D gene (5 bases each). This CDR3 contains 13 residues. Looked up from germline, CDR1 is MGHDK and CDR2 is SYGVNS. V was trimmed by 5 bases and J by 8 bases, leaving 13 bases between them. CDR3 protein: CASSRDALDEQFF. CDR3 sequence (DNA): TGTGCCAGCAGTCGGGACGCCTTGGATGAGCAGTTCTTC.